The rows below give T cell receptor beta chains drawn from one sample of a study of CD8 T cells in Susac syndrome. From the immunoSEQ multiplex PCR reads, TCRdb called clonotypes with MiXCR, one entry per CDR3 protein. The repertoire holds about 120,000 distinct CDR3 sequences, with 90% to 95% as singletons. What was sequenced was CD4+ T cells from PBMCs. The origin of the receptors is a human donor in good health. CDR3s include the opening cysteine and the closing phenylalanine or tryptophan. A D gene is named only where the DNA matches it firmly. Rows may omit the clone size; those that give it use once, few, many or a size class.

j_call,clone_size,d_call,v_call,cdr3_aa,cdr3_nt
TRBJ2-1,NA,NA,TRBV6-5,CASSPTGGDYNEQFF,TGTGCCAGCAGTCCCACAGGGGGGGACTACAATGAGCAGTTCTTC
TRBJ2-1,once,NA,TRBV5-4,CASSLDGGRGQFF,TGTGCCAGCAGCTTGGATGGGGGCCGGGGACAGTTCTTC
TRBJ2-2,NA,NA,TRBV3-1,CASSLAGLNTGELFF,TGTGCCAGCAGCCTCGCAGGGCTGAACACCGGGGAGCTGTTTTTT
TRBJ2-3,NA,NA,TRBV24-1,CATSEAGVTYADTQYF,TGTGCCACCAGTGAAGCAGGGGTAACCTACGCAGATACGCAGTATTTT
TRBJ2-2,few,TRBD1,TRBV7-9,CASSTDRANTGELFF,TGTGCCAGCAGCACTGACAGGGCGAACACCGGGGAGCTGTTTTTT
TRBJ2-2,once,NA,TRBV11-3,CASSLGRMNTGELFF,TGTGCCAGCAGCCTCGGACGGATGAACACCGGGGAGCTGTTTTTT
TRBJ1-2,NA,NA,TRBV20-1,CSARATEPGGYTF,TGCAGTGCTAGAGCCACTGAGCCGGGTGGCTACACCTTC
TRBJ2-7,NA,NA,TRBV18,CASSPRGTTLTYEQYF,TGTGCCAGCTCACCCCGGGGGACGACTCTCACCTACGAGCAGTACTTC
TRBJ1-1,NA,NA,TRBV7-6,CASSLDNGERAFF,TGTGCCAGCAGCTTAGATAACGGGGAGAGGGCTTTCTTT
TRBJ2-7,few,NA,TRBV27,CASSPQSATYEQYF,TGTGCCAGCAGCCCACAGTCAGCTACCTACGAGCAGTACTTC
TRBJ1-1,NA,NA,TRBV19,CASSYLDSTEAFF,TGTGCCAGTAGTTACCTCGACAGCACTGAAGCTTTCTTT
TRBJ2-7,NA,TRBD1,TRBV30,CAWNRQGVYEQYF,TGTGCCTGGAACAGACAGGGAGTCTACGAGCAGTACTTC
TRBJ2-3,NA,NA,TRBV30,CAWSVVDTQYF,TGTGCCTGGAGTGTGGTGGATACGCAGTATTTT
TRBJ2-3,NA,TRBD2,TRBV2,CASRELAGGPSTDTQYF,TGTGCCAGCAGGGAACTAGCGGGAGGCCCTAGCACAGATACGCAGTATTTT
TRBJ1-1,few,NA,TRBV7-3,CASSSGPLRAAFF,TGTGCCAGCAGCTCCGGGCCACTCCGGGCAGCTTTCTTT
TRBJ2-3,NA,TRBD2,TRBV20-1,CSATPLGIAGITDTQYF,TGCAGTGCGACCCCGCTCGGGATAGCGGGAATTACAGATACGCAGTATTTT
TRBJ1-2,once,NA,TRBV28,CASSSIREPTNYGYTF,TGTGCCAGCAGTTCGATCAGGGAGCCCACTAACTATGGCTACACCTTC
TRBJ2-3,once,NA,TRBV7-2,CASSLGSAVETQYF,TGTGCCAGCAGCTTAGGTAGCGCCGTGGAGACGCAGTATTTT
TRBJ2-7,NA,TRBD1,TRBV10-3,CAISRDRSSYEQYF,TGTGCCATCAGTCGGGACAGGAGCTCCTACGAGCAGTACTTC
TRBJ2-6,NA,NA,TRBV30,CAWSLAAHHSGANVLTF,TGTGCCTGGAGTCTAGCTGCTCATCACTCTGGGGCCAACGTCCTGACTTTC
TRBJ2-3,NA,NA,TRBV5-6,CASKGRISTDTQYF,TGTGCCAGCAAAGGCAGGATCAGCACAGATACGCAGTATTTT
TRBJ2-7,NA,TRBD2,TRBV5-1,CASSTRLAGAYEQYF,TGCGCCAGCAGTACTAGACTAGCGGGGGCCTACGAGCAGTACTTC
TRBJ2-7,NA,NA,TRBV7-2,CASSSLGTGPYEQYF,TGTGCCAGCAGCTCGCTAGGGACTGGCCCCTACGAGCAGTACTTC
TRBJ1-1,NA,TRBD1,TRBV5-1,CASSQDRANTEAFF,TGCGCCAGCAGTCAGGACAGGGCCAACACTGAAGCTTTCTTT
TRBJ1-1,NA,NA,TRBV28,CASSPGGGRGTEAFF,TGTGCCAGCAGTCCCGGAGGGGGGAGAGGCACTGAAGCTTTCTTT
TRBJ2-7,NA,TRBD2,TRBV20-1,CSASIGGRAEQYF,TGCAGTGCTAGTATCGGCGGGAGGGCCGAGCAGTACTTC
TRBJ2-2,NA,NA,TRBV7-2,CASSLVGEQINTGELFF,TGTGCCAGCAGCTTAGTGGGCGAGCAAATAAACACCGGGGAGCTGTTTTTT
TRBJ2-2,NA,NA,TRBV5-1,CAGWTTLDPTGELFF,TGCGCCGGTTGGACTACCCTAGACCCCACCGGGGAGCTGTTTTTT
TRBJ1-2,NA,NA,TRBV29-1,CSVDSRLYGYTF,TGCAGCGTTGACTCCAGGCTCTATGGCTACACCTTC
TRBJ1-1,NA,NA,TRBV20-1,CSARSDGAGTEAFF,TGCAGTGCTAGGAGCGACGGGGCGGGTACTGAAGCTTTCTTT
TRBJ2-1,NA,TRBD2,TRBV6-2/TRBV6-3,CASSRSGITYNEQFF,TGTGCCAGCAGCAGAAGCGGGATTACCTACAATGAGCAGTTCTTC
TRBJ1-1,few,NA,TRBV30,CAWSVPSPGGEAFF,TGTGCCTGGAGTGTGCCTTCACCGGGGGGTGAAGCTTTCTTT
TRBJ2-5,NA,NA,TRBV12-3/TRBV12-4,CASSLFTRQETQYF,TGTGCCAGCAGTTTGTTTACACGCCAAGAGACCCAGTACTTC